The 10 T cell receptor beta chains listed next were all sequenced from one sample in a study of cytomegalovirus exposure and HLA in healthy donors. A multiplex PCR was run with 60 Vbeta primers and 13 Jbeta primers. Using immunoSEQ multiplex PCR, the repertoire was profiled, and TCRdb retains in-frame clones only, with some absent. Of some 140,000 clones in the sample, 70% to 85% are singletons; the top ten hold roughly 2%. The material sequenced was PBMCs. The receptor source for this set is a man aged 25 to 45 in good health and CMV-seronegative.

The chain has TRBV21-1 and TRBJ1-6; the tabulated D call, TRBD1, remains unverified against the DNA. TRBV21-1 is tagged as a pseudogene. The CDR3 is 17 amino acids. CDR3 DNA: TGTGCCAGCAGGTTAAGAGGACGCACCAAAGGGGATTCACCCCTCCACTTT. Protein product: CASRLRGRTKGDSPLHF.

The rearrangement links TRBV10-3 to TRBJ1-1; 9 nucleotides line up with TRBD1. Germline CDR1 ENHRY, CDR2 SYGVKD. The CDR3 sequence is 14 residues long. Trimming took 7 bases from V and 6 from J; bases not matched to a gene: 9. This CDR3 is CAITTGGAGAEAFF. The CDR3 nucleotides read TGTGCCATCACCACAGGGGGCGCAGGGGCTGAAGCTTTCTTT.

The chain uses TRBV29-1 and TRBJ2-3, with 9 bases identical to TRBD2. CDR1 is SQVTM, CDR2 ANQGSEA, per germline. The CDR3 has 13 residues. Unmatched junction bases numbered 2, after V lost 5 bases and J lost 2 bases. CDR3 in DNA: TGCAGCGTTAGACTAGCGGACACAGATACGCAGTATTTT. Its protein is CSVRLADTDTQYF.

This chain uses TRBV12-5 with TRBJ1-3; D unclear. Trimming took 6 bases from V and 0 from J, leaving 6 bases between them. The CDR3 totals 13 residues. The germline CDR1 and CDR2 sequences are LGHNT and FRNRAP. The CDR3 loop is CASGPDSGNTIYF. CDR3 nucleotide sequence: TGTGCTAGTGGCCCAGACTCTGGAAACACCATATATTTT.

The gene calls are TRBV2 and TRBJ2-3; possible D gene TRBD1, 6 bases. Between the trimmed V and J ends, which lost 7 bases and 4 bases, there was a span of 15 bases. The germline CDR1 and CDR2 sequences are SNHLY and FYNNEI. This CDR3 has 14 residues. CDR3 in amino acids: CASTHRQGPDTQYF. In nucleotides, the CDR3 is TGTGCCAGCACCCACCGCCAGGGGCCAGATACGCAGTATTTT.

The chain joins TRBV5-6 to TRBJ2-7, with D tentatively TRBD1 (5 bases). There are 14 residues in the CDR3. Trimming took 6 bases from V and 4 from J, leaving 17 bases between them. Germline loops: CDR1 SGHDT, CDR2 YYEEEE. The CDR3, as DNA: TGTGCCAGCACCCGGCTGGGGCCTCGATACGAGCAGTACTTC. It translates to CASTRLGPRYEQYF.

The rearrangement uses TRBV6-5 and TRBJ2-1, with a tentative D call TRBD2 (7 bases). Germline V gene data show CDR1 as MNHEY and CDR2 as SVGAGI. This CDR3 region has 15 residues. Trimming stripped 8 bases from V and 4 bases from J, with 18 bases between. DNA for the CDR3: TGTGCCAGCTGCTTGACGGGGGGCGGGTACAATGAGCAGTTCTTC. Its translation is CASCLTGGGYNEQFF.

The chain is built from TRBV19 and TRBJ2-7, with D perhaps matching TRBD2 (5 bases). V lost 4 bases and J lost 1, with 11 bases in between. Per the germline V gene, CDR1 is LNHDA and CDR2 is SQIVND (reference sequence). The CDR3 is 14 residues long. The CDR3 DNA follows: TGTGCCAGTAGTACATCCGGGGAATCCTACGAGCAGTACTTC. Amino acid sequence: CASSTSGESYEQYF.

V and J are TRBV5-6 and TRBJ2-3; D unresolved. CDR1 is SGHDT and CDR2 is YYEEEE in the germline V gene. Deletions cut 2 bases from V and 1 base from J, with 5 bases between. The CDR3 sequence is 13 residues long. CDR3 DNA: TGTGCCAGCAGCTTCATAGGCACAGATACGCAGTATTTT. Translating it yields CASSFIGTDTQYF.

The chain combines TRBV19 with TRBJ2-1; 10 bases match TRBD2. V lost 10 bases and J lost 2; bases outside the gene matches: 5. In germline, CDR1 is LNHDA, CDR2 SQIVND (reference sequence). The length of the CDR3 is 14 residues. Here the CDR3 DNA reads TGTGCCACTAGCGGGGGTCCCCCCTACAATGAGCAGTTCTTC. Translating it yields CATSGGPPYNEQFF.